Sequencing of this TCR beta chain was carried out in a study of T cells in Graves' hyperthyroidism and ophthalmopathy. CDR3 length equals 13 residues. CDR1 is DFQATT and CDR2 is SNEGSKA in the germline V gene (reference sequence). Trimming cost V 7 bases and J 0 bases, with 12 bases left between them. The CDR3 regions of TCR beta were amplified from RNA transcripts. RT-PCR in the first round (using the HTBI primer set) targeted the TCR CDR3. TCRdb independently ran MiXCR on the multiplex PCR reads; one entry per CDR3 protein. The table shows about 530,000 distinct CDR3 sequences, with roughly 15% occurring only once.

The origin of this receptor is a woman aged 18-30 years with Graves' ophthalmopathy. What was sequenced was blood. V gene TRBV20-1 combines with J gene TRBJ1-1, with D possibly being TRBD1 (6 bases). CDR3 DNA: TGCAGTGAAGGGGGGCCAGTGAACACTGAAGCTTTCTTT. Translation: CSEGGPVNTEAFF.